The 22 T cell receptor beta chains below were found in one sample sequenced in a study of Graves' ophthalmopathy and Graves' hyperthyroidism. RNA transcripts provided the template for amplifying TCR beta CDR3 regions. In the first round, RT-PCR was carried out with HTBI primers, and a multiplex PCR formed the second round. MiXCR, run by TCRdb on the multiplex PCR reads, gives a single entry per CDR3 protein. The table records 220,000 or so distinct CDR3 sequences, roughly 21% of them present only once. The sequenced sample was peripheral blood. The receptors here all came from a woman aged 50 to 65 with Graves' ophthalmopathy.

In its sample, this clonotype was seen many times. This chain links TRBV27 with TRBJ2-5, with D hard to call. This CDR3 has 12 amino acids. V was trimmed by 6 bases and J by 5 bases, leaving 10 bases between them. Germline CDR1 reads MNHEY; CDR2 reads SMNVEV (reference sequence). CDR3 DNA: TGTGCCAGCAGCGGAACCGGGGAGACCCAGTACTTC. Translating it yields CASSGTGETQYF.

About this clonotype: The junction departs from the called germline gene at one end, perhaps through a read error. This chain links TRBV6-1 with TRBJ2-7, with D uncertain. The CDR3 sequence is 13 residues long. Germline V CDR1 and CDR2: MNHNS, SASEGT. CDR3 DNA sequence: TGTGCTAGCAGTGAAGGGTACAAGTACGAGCAGTACTTC. It is translated as CASSEGYKYEQYF.

This clonotype showed up many times. The V and J genes are TRBV5-1 and TRBJ2-7; 8 nucleotides agree with TRBD2. Germline values: CDR1 SGHRS, CDR2 YFSETQ. CDR3 length: 14 amino acids. V was pared by 5 bases and J by 0 bases, with 4 bases of the junction left unmatched. The DNA for the CDR3 is TGCGCCAGCAGAGTTACTAGCGGCTCCTACGAGCAGTACTTC. Translating it yields CASRVTSGSYEQYF.

This clonotype was detected many times. The V and J genes are TRBV27 and TRBJ2-7; D unresolved. Germline CDR1 reads MNHEY; CDR2 reads SMNVEV (reference sequence). This CDR3 spans 14 amino acids. Between the trimmed V and J ends, which lost 2 bases and 5 bases, there was a span of 13 bases. CDR3 coding DNA: TGTGCCAGCAGTTTACGTGGAATTGGGAACGAGCAGTACTTC. Translating it yields CASSLRGIGNEQYF.

The chain couples TRBV28 to TRBJ1-2; D call uncertain. The length of the CDR3 is 13 residues. CDR1 is MDHEN, CDR2 SYDVKM, per germline. Trimming removed 1 base at V and 8 bases at J, with 11 bases between. CDR3 region: CASSLSPVQGYTF. The CDR3 nucleotides read TGTGCCAGCAGTTTATCGCCGGTGCAAGGCTACACCTTC.

This clonotype was seen ten or more times. This rearrangement joins TRBV10-3 to TRBJ1-6, with D uncertain. The ends were cut back, 3 bases at V and 9 bases at J, with 6 bases in the middle. CDR1 and CDR2 from the germline V gene are ENHRY and SYGVKD. CDR3 length equals 12 residues. As DNA, the CDR3 is TGTGCCATCAGTGACTCCGGTTCACCCCTCCACTTT. Translated: CAISDSGSPLHF.

This clonotype turned up a few times. The chain combines TRBV30 with TRBJ2-7; the match to TRBD2 covers 11 bases. Looked up from germline, CDR1 is GTSNPN and CDR2 is SVGIG (reference sequence). This CDR3 comprises 15 residues. The J segment lost 2 bases and the V segment lost 8 bases, leaving 11 bases of the junction unmatched. The CDR3 spells CAHSQGLAATYEQYF. The CDR3 DNA reads as TGTGCCCACTCCCAGGGACTAGCGGCTACCTACGAGCAGTACTTC.

This clonotype has at least ten counts. The chain links TRBV7-2 to TRBJ2-5; weak D call: TRBD2 (5 bases). Germline loops: CDR1 SGHTA, CDR2 FQGNSA. V dropped 7 bases and J dropped 1 base, with 13 bases sitting between them. The CDR3 runs 14 residues. Here the CDR3 reads CASIHSAVQETQYF. The CDR3 region has the DNA TGTGCCAGCATCCACTCAGCGGTCCAAGAGACCCAGTACTTC.

This clonotype was detected many times. The chain is built from TRBV6-2 or TRBV6-3 and TRBJ2-5, with D possibly called TRBD1 or TRBD2 (5 bases each). The CDR3 is 14 residues long. The germline V and J ends were trimmed by 6 bases and 6 bases, with 17 bases remaining between them. Germline V gene sequence: CDR1 MNHEY, CDR2 SVGEGT. This chain's CDR3 is CASSSTGTLKTQYF. CDR3 nucleotide sequence: TGTGCCAGCAGCTCAACCGGGACGTTAAAGACCCAGTACTTC.

The chain uses TRBV3-1 and TRBJ2-7; TRBD2 agrees at 11 bases. The CDR3 has 16 amino acids. Germline assignment: CDR1 LGHDT and CDR2 YNNKEL (reference sequence). The ends lost 1 base at V and 5 bases at J; junction bases unmatched: 7. The CDR3 bases are TGTGCCAGCAGCCAAGTCCATAGCGGGAGGGCAAACGAGCAGTACTTC. Its translation is CASSQVHSGRANEQYF.

V and J are TRBV7-8 and TRBJ2-7; no clear D gene. The CDR3 spans 13 residues. Trimming took off 1 base at V and 3 bases at J, with 7 bases between the two ends. Germline V lookup: CDR1 SGHVS, CDR2 FQNEAQ. CDR3 in amino acids: CASSLGRNYEQYF. The DNA of the CDR3 is TGTGCCAGCAGCTTAGGCAGGAACTACGAGCAGTACTTC.

This clonotype was found many times. A much larger clone is a single base away; this may be a read error. The chain links TRBV6-2 or TRBV6-3 to TRBJ1-2; D is undetermined. Germline loops: CDR1 MNHEY, CDR2 SVGEGT. This CDR3 has 13 residues. Trimming took 5 bases from V and 7 from J, leaving 14 bases between them. CDR3 sequence: CASSRTTSCGYTF. CDR3 sequence (DNA): TGTGCCAGCAGTCGCACTACTAGCTGTGGCTACACCTTC.

This clonotype was seen at least ten times. The chain carries TRBV12-3 or TRBV12-4 and TRBJ2-5; TRBD2 aligns across 10 bases. The J segment lost 5 bases and the V segment lost 6 bases, leaving 6 bases of the junction unmatched. CDR3 length equals 14 residues. The CDR3 is CASSLAGAGETQYF. CDR3 DNA: TGTGCCAGCAGCCTAGCGGGAGCTGGGGAGACCCAGTACTTC.

This clonotype was detected ten times or more. The chain couples TRBV15 to TRBJ1-2, with D tentatively TRBD1 (6 bases). This CDR3 has 14 residues. Per germline, CDR1 LNHNV and CDR2 YYDKDF (reference sequence). Trimming cost V 0 bases and J 4 bases, with 9 bases left between them. The CDR3 protein is CATSRDRTAYGYTF. CDR3 sequence (DNA): TGTGCCACCAGCAGAGATAGGACAGCCTATGGCTACACCTTC.

In this sample, this clonotype turned up many times. This chain connects TRBV2 to TRBJ2-7; TRBD2 is a possible D gene (5 bases). The CDR3 contains 13 residues. The germline gives CDR1 SNHLY, CDR2 FYNNEI. Deletions cut 2 bases from V and 5 bases from J, with 10 bases between. The CDR3 sequence: CASSEWAGDEQYF. The CDR3 nucleotides read TGTGCCAGCAGTGAATGGGCCGGGGACGAGCAGTACTTC.

This clonotype came up a few times. Here the CDR3 DNA reads TGCGCCAGCAGCCAAGATTCGGGGAGGACTGAAGCTTTCTTT. It translates to CASSQDSGRTEAFF. V is TRBV4-1 and J is TRBJ1-1; no reliable D call. Germline CDR1 is MGHRA and CDR2 is YSYEKL. CDR3 length: 14 residues. V was pared by 0 bases and J by 5 bases, with 10 bases between.

The rearrangement uses TRBV6-2 or TRBV6-3 and TRBJ2-7; D might be TRBD1 (5 bases). The CDR3 is 12 amino acids. Looked up from germline, CDR1 is MNHEY and CDR2 is SVGEGT. V was pared by 3 bases and J by 4 bases, with 7 bases between. The CDR3 spells CASSYPGYEQYF. CDR3 in DNA: TGTGCCAGCAGTTATCCAGGGTACGAGCAGTACTTC.

This clonotype showed up many times. The V gene is TRBV20-1, the J gene TRBJ1-6, with a tentative D call TRBD1 (6 bases). Germline loops: CDR1 DFQATT, CDR2 SNEGSKA (reference sequence). Trimming left V 5 bases short and J 11 bases short, with 10 bases between. The CDR3 is 11 residues long. This CDR3 reads CSAGGGAPLHF. DNA of the CDR3: TGCAGTGCTGGGGGCGGTGCACCCCTCCACTTT.

At least ten counts were recorded for this clonotype. The chain carries TRBV20-1 and TRBJ1-2; perhaps TRBD1 as D (5 bases). The CDR3 has 13 amino acids. Trimming shortened V by 1 base and J by 7 bases, and 13 bases separated the two germline ends. CDR1 is DFQATT, CDR2 SNEGSKA, per germline (reference sequence). CDR3 region: CSARVARALGYTF. DNA of the CDR3: TGCAGTGCTAGAGTTGCCAGGGCCCTTGGCTACACCTTC.

V and J are TRBV20-1 and TRBJ2-7; D may correspond to TRBD1 or TRBD2 (5 bases each). This CDR3 is built from 11 residues. Per germline, CDR1 DFQATT and CDR2 SNEGSKA (reference sequence). V was cut by 4 bases and J by 5 bases, with 9 bases left in between. CDR3 nucleotide sequence: TGCAGTGCTAAATCGGGGCACGAGCAGTACTTC. Its translation: CSAKSGHEQYF.

This clonotype has ten or more counts. CDR3 sequence (DNA): TGTGCCGACAGTCAGGGGGTGGGCCAGCCCCAGCATTTT. This encodes CADSQGVGQPQHF. The chain uses TRBV28 and TRBJ1-5, with 7 bases fitting TRBD1. The trim removed 11 bases at V and 7 bases at J, leaving 11 bases unmatched. CDR1 and CDR2 (germline): MDHEN, SYDVKM. This CDR3 is 13 amino acids long.

There are a few counts of this clonotype. Possible read error: a much larger clone is one base away. This sequence joins TRBV2 and TRBJ2-6, with D possibly TRBD2 on 5 matching bases. This CDR3 contains 14 residues. Looked up from germline, CDR1 is SNHLY and CDR2 is FYNNEI. CDR3 protein: CASVGASVANVLTF. Here the CDR3 DNA reads TGTGCCAGCGTGGGAGCCTCTGTGGCCAACGTCCTGACTTTC.